A single sample gave rise to the 9 T cell receptor beta chains below, sequenced in a study of identical twins (dated by TCRdb to about 2016). The library was built by means of 5' RACE. The listed sequencing device is Illumina HiSeq 2000. TCRdb reran the public reads through fastp at Q25 and MiXCR, keeping productive beta chains. All rows with the same CDR3 protein become a single entry with the most common DNA and genes. This sample holds roughly 720,000 distinct CDR3 sequences; around a sixth were observed only once. Around 14% of the sample is taken by the ten largest. A further study also used this sample, focusing on T cells expressing NK-cell markers.

Specimen: PBMCs. The receptors were sampled from a young woman in good health.

This clonotype was seen a handful of times. The chain employs TRBV5-1 and TRBJ2-1; D is ambiguous. The CDR3 runs to 15 residues. Germline values: CDR1 SGHRS, CDR2 YFSETQ. The V gene lost 2 bases and the J gene lost 2 bases, with 11 bases spanning the gap. CDR3 loop: CASSLGTPAYNEQFF. CDR3 coding DNA: TGCGCCAGCAGCTTAGGAACGCCCGCCTACAATGAGCAGTTCTTC. Full variable domain (remainder filled in from reference TRBV5-1 and TRBJ2-1): KAGVTQTPRYLIKTRGQQVTLSCSPISGHRSVSWYQQTPGQGLQFLFEYFSETQRNKGNFPGRFSGRQFSNSRSEMNVSTLELGDSALYLCASSLGTPAYNEQFFGPGTRLTVL.

This clonotype occurred a few times. The chain employs TRBV24-1 and TRBJ2-1; maybe TRBD2 (6 bases). Trimming took off 2 bases at V and 8 bases at J, with 9 bases between the two ends. Germline V gene sequence: CDR1 KGHDR, CDR2 SFDVKD. This CDR3 region has 13 residues. The CDR3 is CATSDSWEDEQFF. In nucleotides, the CDR3 is TGTGCCACCAGTGATTCCTGGGAGGATGAGCAGTTCTTC.

The chain is built from TRBV20-1 and TRBJ1-1; 8 bases align to TRBD1. CDR3 length: 13 amino acids. The V gene end was trimmed by 6 bases and the J gene end by 5 bases; junction bases not matched to a gene: 8. Per the germline V gene, CDR1 is DFQATT and CDR2 is SNEGSKA (reference sequence). The CDR3 coding sequence is TGCAGTGCCGTGGGACAGGCGAGGACTGAAGCTTTCTTT. This sequence encodes CSAVGQARTEAFF.

In its sample, this clonotype was seen a few times. The chain employs TRBV12-3 or TRBV12-4 and TRBJ2-3, with 9 bases aligning to TRBD2. The CDR3 length is 13 residues. Unmatched junction bases numbered 5, after V lost 8 bases and J lost 5 bases. CDR3 bases: TGTGCCAGCCTTGATAGCGGGGGAGATACGCAGTATTTT. Translating gives CASLDSGGDTQYF.

The table lists this clonotype with a few counts. The rearrangement uses TRBV6-1 and TRBJ1-6; D is perhaps TRBD1 (6 bases). Germline V gene sequence: CDR1 MNHNS, CDR2 SASEGT. V lost 7 bases to trimming and J lost 7 bases, with 14 bases between them. CDR3 length: 14 amino acids. The CDR3 loop reads CASKSGQRNSPLHF. The DNA for the CDR3 is TGTGCCAGCAAGTCCGGACAGCGAAATTCACCCCTCCACTTT.

This clonotype has a handful of counts. The genes are TRBV6-1 and TRBJ1-2; unclear D gene. The CDR3 sequence is 13 residues long. V lost 1 base and J lost 8, with 11 bases in between. Germline V gene lookup returns CDR1 MNHNS and CDR2 SASEGT. Here the CDR3 DNA reads TGTGCCAGCAGTGAAGTAGGAGGGAACGGCTACACCTTC. Translated, it gives CASSEVGGNGYTF.

This clonotype was seen more than once but under ten times. This rearrangement joins TRBV7-2 to TRBJ1-1, with TRBD1 as a possible D gene (5 bases). Germline lookup yields CDR1 SGHTA and CDR2 FQGNSA. The germline V and J ends were trimmed by 3 bases and 5 bases, with 16 bases remaining between them. This CDR3 has 15 residues. Here the CDR3 reads CASSFPRGSGTEAFF. In DNA, the CDR3 is TGTGCCAGCAGCTTTCCTAGGGGCTCTGGGACTGAAGCTTTCTTT.

This clonotype has just a few counts. The chain employs TRBV20-1 and TRBJ2-7, with 8 bases matching TRBD1. CDR3 size: 18 residues. J was trimmed by 4 bases and V by 1 base; bases with no gene match: 18. CDR1 and CDR2 (germline): DFQATT, SNEGSKA (reference sequence). The CDR3 loop reads CSARVHLTVDRGIYEQYF. For the CDR3, the DNA is TGCAGTGCTAGAGTTCACCTAACCGTAGACAGGGGCATATACGAGCAGTACTTC.

The rearrangement uses TRBV18 and TRBJ1-2; TRBD1 aligns across 8 bases. J was trimmed by 4 bases and V by 8 bases; bases with no gene match: 6. Looked up from germline, CDR1 is KGHSH and CDR2 is LQKENI. This CDR3 comprises 13 residues. CDR3 coding DNA: TGTGCCAGCATCGGACAGGGACTCTATGGCTACACCTTC. Protein sequence: CASIGQGLYGYTF.